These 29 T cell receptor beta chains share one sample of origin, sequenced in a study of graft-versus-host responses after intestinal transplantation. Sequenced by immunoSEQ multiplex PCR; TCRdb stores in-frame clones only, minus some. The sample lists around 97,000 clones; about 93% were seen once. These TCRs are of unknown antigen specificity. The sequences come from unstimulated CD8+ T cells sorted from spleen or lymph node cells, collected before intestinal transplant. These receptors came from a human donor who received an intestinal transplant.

The CDR3 nucleotides are TGTGCCAGCAGCTTAGCCTACCAAGAGACCCAGTACTTC. Protein: CASSLAYQETQYF. The chain joins TRBV13 to TRBJ2-5; D is unresolved. Trimming stripped 1 base from V and 0 bases from J, with 3 bases between. CDR3 length equals 13 residues. CDR1 PRHDT and CDR2 FYEKMQ come from the germline V gene (reference sequence).

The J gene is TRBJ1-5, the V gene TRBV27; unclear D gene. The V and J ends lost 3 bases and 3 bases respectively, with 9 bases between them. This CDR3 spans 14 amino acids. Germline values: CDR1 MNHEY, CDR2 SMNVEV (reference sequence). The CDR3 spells CASSLEGFNQPQHF. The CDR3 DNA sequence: TGTGCCAGCAGTTTGGAAGGATTCAATCAGCCCCAGCATTTT.

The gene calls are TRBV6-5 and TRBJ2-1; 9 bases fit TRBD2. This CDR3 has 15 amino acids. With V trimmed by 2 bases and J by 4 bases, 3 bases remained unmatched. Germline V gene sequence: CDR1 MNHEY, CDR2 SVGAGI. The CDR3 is CASSYGTSTYNEQFF. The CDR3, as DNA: TGTGCCAGCAGTTACGGGACTAGCACATACAATGAGCAGTTCTTC.

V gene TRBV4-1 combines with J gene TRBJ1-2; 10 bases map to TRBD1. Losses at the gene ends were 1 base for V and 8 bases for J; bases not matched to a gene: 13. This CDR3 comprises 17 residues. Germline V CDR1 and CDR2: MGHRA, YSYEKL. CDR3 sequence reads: CASSQVDPPGTGEGYTF. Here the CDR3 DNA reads TGCGCCAGCAGCCAAGTAGACCCTCCCGGGACAGGGGAAGGCTACACCTTC.

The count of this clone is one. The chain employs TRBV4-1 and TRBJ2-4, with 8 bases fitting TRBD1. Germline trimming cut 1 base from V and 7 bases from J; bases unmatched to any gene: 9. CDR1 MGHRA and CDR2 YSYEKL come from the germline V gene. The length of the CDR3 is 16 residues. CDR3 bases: TGCGCCAGCAGCCAAGTTCCGGACAGGGCCAGTAACATTCAGTACTTC. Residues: CASSQVPDRASNIQYF.

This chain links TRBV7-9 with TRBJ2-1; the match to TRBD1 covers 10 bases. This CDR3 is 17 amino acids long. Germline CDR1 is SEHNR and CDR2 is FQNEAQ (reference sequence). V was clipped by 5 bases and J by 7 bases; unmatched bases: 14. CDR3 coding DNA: TGTGCCAGCAGCGCCCCGGGACAGGGGATTCCTCGGAATGAGCAGTTCTTC. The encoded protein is CASSAPGQGIPRNEQFF. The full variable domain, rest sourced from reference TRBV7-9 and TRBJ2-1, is DTGVSQNPRHKITKRGQNVTFRCDPISEHNRLYWYRQTLGQGPEFLTYFQNEAQLEKSRLLSDRFSAERPKGSFSTLEIQRTEQGDSAMYLCASSAPGQGIPRNEQFFGPGTRLTVL.

The CDR3 is CASSFTGLAYNEQFF. The DNA of the CDR3 is TGTGCCAGCAGCTTTACGGGACTAGCTTACAATGAGCAGTTCTTC. This sequence joins TRBV7-9 and TRBJ2-1; 9 bases are a match to TRBD2. The CDR3 contains 15 residues. Germline trimming cut 3 bases from V and 4 bases from J; bases unmatched to any gene: 4. Per the germline V gene, CDR1 is SEHNR and CDR2 is FQNEAQ (reference sequence).

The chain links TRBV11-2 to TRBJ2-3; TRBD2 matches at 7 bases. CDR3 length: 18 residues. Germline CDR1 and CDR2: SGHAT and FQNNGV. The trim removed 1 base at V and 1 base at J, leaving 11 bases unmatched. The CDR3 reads CASSLGRVREDGTDTQYF. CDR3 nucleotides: TGTGCCAGCAGCTTAGGCCGCGTCCGGGAGGACGGCACAGATACGCAGTATTTT.

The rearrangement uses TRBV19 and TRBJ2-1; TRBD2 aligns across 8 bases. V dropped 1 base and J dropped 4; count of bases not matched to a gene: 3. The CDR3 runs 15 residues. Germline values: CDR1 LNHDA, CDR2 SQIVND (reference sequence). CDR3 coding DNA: TGTGCCAGTAGTATAGTCGGGGGGGATTACAATGAGCAGTTCTTC. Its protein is CASSIVGGDYNEQFF.

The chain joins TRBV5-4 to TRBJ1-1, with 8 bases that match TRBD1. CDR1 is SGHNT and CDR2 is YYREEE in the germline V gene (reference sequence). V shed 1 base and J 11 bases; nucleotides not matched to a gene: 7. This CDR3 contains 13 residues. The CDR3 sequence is CASSLMTGVGAFF. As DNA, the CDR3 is TGTGCCAGCAGCTTGATGACAGGGGTTGGGGCTTTCTTT.

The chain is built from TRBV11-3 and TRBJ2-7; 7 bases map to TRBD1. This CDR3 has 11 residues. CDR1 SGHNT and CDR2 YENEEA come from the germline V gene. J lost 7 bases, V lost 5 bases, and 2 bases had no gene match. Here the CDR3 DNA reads TGTGCCAGCAGCCCGGGACAGGAGCAGTACTTC. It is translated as CASSPGQEQYF.

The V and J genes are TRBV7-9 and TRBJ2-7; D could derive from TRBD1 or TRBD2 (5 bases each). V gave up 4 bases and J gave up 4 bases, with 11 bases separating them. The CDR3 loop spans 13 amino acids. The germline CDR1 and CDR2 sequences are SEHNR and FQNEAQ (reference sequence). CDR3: CASSSQGDYEQYF. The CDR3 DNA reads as TGTGCCAGCAGCTCTCAGGGAGATTACGAGCAGTACTTC.

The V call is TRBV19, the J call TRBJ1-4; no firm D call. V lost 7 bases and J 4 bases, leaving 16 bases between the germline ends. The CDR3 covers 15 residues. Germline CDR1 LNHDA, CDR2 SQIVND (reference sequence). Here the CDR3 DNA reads TGTGCCAGTACATTTTCAGGCGGCGATAATGAAAAACTGTTTTTT. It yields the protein CASTFSGGDNEKLFF.

The CDR3 coding sequence is TGTGCCAGCAGTTACCACGGGGTGAACACTGAAGCTTTCTTT. It specifies CASSYHGVNTEAFF. This chain links TRBV6-5 with TRBJ1-1; no firm D call. The length of the CDR3 is 14 residues. V lost 2 bases to trimming and J lost 0 bases, with 7 bases between them. CDR1 MNHEY and CDR2 SVGAGI come from the germline V gene.

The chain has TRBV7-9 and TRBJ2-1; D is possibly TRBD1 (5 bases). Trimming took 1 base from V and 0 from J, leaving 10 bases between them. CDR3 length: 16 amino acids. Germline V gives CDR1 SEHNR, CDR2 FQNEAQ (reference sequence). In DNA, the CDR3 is TGTGCCAGCAGCTTAGGGGGCACGAGCTCCTACAATGAGCAGTTCTTC. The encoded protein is CASSLGGTSSYNEQFF.

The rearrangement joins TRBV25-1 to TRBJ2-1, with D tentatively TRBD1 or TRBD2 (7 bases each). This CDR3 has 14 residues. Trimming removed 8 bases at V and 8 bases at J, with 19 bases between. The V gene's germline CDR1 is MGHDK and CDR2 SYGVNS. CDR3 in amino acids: CASSTGRVIDEQFF. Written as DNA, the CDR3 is TGTGCCAGCTCGACAGGGAGGGTGATTGATGAGCAGTTCTTC.

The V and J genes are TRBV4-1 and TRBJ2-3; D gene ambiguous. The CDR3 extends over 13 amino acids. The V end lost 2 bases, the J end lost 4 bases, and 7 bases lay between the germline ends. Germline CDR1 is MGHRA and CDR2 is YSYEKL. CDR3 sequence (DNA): TGCGCCAGCAGCCAAACTACTCCAGATACGCAGTATTTT. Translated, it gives CASSQTTPDTQYF.

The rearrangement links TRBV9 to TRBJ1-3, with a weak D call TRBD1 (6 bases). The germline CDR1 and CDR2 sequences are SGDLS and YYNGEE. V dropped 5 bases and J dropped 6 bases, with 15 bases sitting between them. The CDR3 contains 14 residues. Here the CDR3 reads CASRSPGQENTIYF. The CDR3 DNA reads TGTGCCAGCAGATCGCCGGGACAAGAAAACACCATATATTTT.

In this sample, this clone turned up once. The CDR3 spells CASSFGWGTVNTEAFF. The CDR3 bases are TGTGCCAGCAGCTTTGGATGGGGGACAGTGAACACTGAAGCTTTCTTT. This chain links TRBV5-6 with TRBJ1-1, with 7 bases aligning to TRBD1. Germline values: CDR1 SGHDT, CDR2 YYEEEE. This CDR3 is built from 16 residues. Germline trimming cut 2 bases from V and 0 bases from J; bases unmatched to any gene: 7.

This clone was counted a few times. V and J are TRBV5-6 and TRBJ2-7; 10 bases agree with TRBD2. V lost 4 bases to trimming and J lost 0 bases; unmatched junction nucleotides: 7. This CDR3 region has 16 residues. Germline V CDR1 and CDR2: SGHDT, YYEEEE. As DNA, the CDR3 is TGTGCCAGCAGCATCCTAGCGGGAGAGACCTCCTACGAGCAGTACTTC. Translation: CASSILAGETSYEQYF.

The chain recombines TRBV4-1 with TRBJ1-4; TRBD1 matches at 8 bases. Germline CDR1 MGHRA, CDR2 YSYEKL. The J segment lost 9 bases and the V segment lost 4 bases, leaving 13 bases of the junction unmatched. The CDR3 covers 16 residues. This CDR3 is CASSPHSDRGGKKLFF. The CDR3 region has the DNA TGCGCCAGCAGCCCACACTCCGACAGGGGTGGGAAAAAACTGTTTTTT.

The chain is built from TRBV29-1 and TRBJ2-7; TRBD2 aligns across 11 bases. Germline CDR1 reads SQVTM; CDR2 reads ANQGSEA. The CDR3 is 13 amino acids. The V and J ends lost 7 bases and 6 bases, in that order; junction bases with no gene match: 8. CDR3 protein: CSAELAGAGEQYF. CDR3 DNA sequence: TGCAGCGCGGAACTAGCGGGAGCTGGCGAGCAGTACTTC.

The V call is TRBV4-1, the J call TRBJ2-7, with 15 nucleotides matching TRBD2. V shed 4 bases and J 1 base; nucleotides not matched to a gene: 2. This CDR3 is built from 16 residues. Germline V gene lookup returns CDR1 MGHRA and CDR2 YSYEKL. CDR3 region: CASSPGLAGGSYEQYF. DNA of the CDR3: TGCGCCAGCAGCCCCGGACTAGCGGGAGGGTCCTACGAGCAGTACTTC.

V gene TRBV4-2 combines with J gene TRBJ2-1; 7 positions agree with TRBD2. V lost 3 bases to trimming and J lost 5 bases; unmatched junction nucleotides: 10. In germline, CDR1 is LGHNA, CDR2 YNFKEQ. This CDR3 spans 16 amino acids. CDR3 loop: CASSHRYGGFNNEQFF. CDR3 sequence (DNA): TGTGCCAGCAGCCATCGCTACGGGGGGTTTAACAATGAGCAGTTCTTC.

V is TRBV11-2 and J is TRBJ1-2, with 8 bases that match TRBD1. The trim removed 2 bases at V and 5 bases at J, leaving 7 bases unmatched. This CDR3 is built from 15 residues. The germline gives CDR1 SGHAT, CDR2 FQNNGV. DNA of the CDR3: TGTGCCAGCAGCTTAACCGCAGGGGGCGATTATGGCTACACCTTC. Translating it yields CASSLTAGGDYGYTF.

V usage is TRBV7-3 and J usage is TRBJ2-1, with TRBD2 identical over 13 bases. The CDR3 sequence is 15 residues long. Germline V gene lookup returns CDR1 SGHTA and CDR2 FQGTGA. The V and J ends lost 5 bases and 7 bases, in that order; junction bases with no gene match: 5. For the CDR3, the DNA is TGTGCCAGCAGCCGAGGACTAGCGGGAGTGAATGAGCAGTTCTTC. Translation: CASSRGLAGVNEQFF.

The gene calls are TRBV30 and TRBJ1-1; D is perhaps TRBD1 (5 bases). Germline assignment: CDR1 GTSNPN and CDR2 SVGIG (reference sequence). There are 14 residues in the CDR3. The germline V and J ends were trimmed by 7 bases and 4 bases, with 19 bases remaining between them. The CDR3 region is CASEQGGVSTEAFF. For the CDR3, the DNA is TGTGCCTCAGAGCAGGGAGGTGTGAGCACTGAAGCTTTCTTT. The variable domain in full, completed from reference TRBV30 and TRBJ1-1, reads SQTIHQWPATLVQPVGSPLSLECTVEGTSNPNLYWYRQAAGRGLQLLFYSVGIGQISSEVPQNLSASRPQDRQFILSSKKLLLSDSGFYLCASEQGGVSTEAFFGQGTRLTVV.

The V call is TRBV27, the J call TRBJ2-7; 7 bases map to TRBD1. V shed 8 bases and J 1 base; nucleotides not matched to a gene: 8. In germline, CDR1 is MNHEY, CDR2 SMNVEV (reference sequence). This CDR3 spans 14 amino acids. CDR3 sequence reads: CASATDRRSYEQYF. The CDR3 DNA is TGTGCCAGCGCAACGGACAGGAGATCCTACGAGCAGTACTTC.

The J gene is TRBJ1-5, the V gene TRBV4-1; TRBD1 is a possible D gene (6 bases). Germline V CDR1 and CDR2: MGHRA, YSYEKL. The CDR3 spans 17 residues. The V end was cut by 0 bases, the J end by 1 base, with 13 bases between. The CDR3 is CASSQERGGHSNQPQHF. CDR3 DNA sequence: TGCGCCAGCAGCCAAGAGCGGGGGGGCCACAGCAATCAGCCCCAGCATTTT.